Detailed here is one T cell receptor (beta chain). The record originates from a study of technical replicates of blood from a handful of donors. V lost 1 base and J lost 8, with 12 bases in between. The CDR3 is made up of 14 amino acids. Per the germline V gene, CDR1 is MGHRA and CDR2 is YSYEKL. The protocol was immunoSEQ multiplex PCR, while the TCRdb copy is restricted to in-frame clones and leaves out a portion. Counted here are tens of thousands of clones, 80% to 90% occurring once; the ten biggest clones make up roughly 4.4%. The source material was PBMCs. The source of this sequence is a human donor in good health. Some clones in this sample may be carry-over from other donors' samples. The gene calls are TRBV4-1 and TRBJ2-1; D is perhaps TRBD2 (6 bases). DNA for the CDR3: TGCGCCAGCAGCCAAGTGGGGGGTAGGTATGAGCAGTTCTTC. Its translation is CASSQVGGRYEQFF.